This T cell receptor (beta chain) originates from a study of Ad26.COV2.S vaccination and SARS-CoV-2 variants. Study findings and constraints: TCR breadth and depth analyses may have underestimated total T cell responses. Breadth of non-spike TCRs did not differ between vaccinees and placebo recipients. Substantial breadth was reported for post-vaccination spike-specific CD8+ and CD4+ T cells.

V dropped 8 bases and J dropped 4 bases, with 11 bases sitting between them. The CDR3 spans 12 residues. In germline, CDR1 is MNHEY, CDR2 SVGAGI. Libraries were prepared by immunoSEQ multiplex PCR; TCRdb keeps only in-frame clonotypes and omits some of them. The sample holds around 370,000 clones, roughly nine tenths seen once. As regards this clone: Its specificity is unknown.

The TCR sequence derives from a human donor who had recovered from COVID-19. Sample: peripheral blood, taken after recovery from COVID-19. This chain joins TRBV6-5 and TRBJ1-2, with D possibly matching TRBD1 (5 bases). As DNA, the CDR3 is TGTGCCAGCGGCCGGGACCCCTATGGCTACACCTTC. This encodes CASGRDPYGYTF.